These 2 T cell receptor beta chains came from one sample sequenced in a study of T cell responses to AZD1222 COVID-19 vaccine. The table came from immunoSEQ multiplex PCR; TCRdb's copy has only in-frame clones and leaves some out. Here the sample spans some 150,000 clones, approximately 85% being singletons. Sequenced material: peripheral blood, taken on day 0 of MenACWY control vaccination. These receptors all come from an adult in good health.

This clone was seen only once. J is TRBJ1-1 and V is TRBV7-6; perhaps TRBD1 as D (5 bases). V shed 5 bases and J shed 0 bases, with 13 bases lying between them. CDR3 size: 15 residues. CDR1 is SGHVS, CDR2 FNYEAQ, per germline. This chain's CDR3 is CASSPGAQLNTEAFF. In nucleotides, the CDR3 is TGTGCCAGCAGCCCCGGGGCGCAGCTGAACACTGAAGCTTTCTTT. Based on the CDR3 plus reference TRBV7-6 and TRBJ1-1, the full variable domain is GAGVSQSPRYKVTKRGQDVALRCDPISGHVSLYWYRQALGQGPEFLTYFNYEAQQDKSGLPNDRFSAERPEGSISTLTIQRTEQRDSAMYRCASSPGAQLNTEAFFGQGTRLTVV.

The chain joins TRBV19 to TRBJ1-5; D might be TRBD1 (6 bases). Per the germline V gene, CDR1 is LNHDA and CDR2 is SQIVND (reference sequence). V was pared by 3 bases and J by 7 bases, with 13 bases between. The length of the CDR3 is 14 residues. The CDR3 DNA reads TGTGCCAGTAGTATCACAGGGCCAAGGCAGCCCCAGCATTTT. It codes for CASSITGPRQPQHF.